This T cell receptor (beta chain) emerged from a study of human T cells and chemical hapten exposure. Study processing details: Samples had a median of around 88,000 TCRs, ranging roughly 23,224 to 690,600. TCRdb re-called the RACE reads with MiXCR, one entry per CDR3 protein. TCRdb's processing, not the authors' own work, is the source of the V and J calls. In the table there are roughly 100,000 distinct CDR3 sequences, 9.5% to 15% of which are singletons. Study-wide results and caveats: As patch test score rose, PT1 expanded TCR counts tended to rise as well.

V lost 6 bases to trimming and J lost 0 bases; unmatched junction nucleotides: 7. Germline lookup yields CDR1 SNHLY and CDR2 FYNNEI. The CDR3 has 15 amino acids. Sample time point: pre-sensitization, week 0. The treatment was: therapeutic diphenylcyclopropenone sensitization with weekly scalp DPC. The donor pool consisted of alopecia patients aged 18 to 70 years, considered suitable for DPC. This clonotype was seen many times. Its target is unknown. The V and J genes are TRBV2 and TRBJ1-2, with TRBD1 matching over 7 bases. The clonotype comes from a woman aged 45-59 years with alopecia areata. Some clones in this sample may be carry-over from other donors' samples. The material was whole blood, obtained in connection with sensitization to the hapten diphenylcyclopropenone (DPC). The CDR3 sequence is CASRRQGPSNYGYTF. CDR3 nucleotide sequence: TGTGCCAGCAGGAGACAGGGACCCTCTAACTATGGCTACACCTTC.